Following are 30 T cell receptor beta chains from one sample sequenced in a study of T cell changes during pregnancy in multiple sclerosis. TCRdb keeps only in-frame clones here, not all; method: immunoSEQ multiplex PCR. The table has 45,000 to 55,000 clones, approximately 92% seen once. The source material was CD4+ T cells from peripheral blood mononuclear cells, sampled after pregnancy. These receptors were obtained from a female donor in good health, enrolled as a control in a pregnancy study.

The V call is TRBV19, the J call TRBJ2-7; 7 bases fit TRBD1. The CDR3 covers 13 residues. From germline, CDR1 is LNHDA and CDR2 SQIVND (reference sequence). V gave up 5 bases and J gave up 1 base; unmatched junction bases: 2. CDR3 region: CASSPGQSYEQYF. Here the CDR3 DNA reads TGTGCCAGTAGTCCGGGACAGTCCTACGAGCAGTACTTC.

The DNA for the CDR3 is TGTGCCAGCAGCTTCGCTAGCGGGGGCCCCGGGGAGCTGTTTTTT. This codes for CASSFASGGPGELFF. J is TRBJ2-2 and V is TRBV7-2; 10 nucleotides line up with TRBD2. Per the germline V gene, CDR1 is SGHTA and CDR2 is FQGNSA. The ends lost 3 bases at V and 6 bases at J; junction bases unmatched: 4. The CDR3 has 15 residues.

Remarks on this clone: One end of the junction varies from germline; a read error may be responsible. The chain employs TRBV28 and TRBJ2-7; D uncertain. CDR1 MDHEN and CDR2 SYDVKM come from the germline V gene. CDR3 size: 11 residues. The DNA of the CDR3 is TGTGCCAGCAGTCTTGACTCGCTTTTCCGCTTC. Its protein product is CASSLDSLFRF.

This clone was seen once. This sequence joins TRBV28 and TRBJ2-3; 10 bases match TRBD1. The trim removed 4 bases at V and 5 bases at J, leaving 6 bases unmatched. There are 15 residues in the CDR3. Germline V CDR1 and CDR2: MDHEN, SYDVKM. CDR3 amino acids: CASSYQTGGVDTQYF. The CDR3 nucleotides read TGTGCCAGCAGTTACCAGACAGGGGGCGTAGATACGCAGTATTTT. The full variable domain, with the rest looked up from reference TRBV28 and TRBJ2-3, is DVKVTQSSRYLVKRTGEKVFLECVQDMDHENMFWYRQDPGLGLRLIYFSYDVKMKEKGDIPEGYSVSREKKERFSLILESASTNQTSMYLCASSYQTGGVDTQYFGPGTRLTVL.

The rearrangement links TRBV5-6 to TRBJ1-1; 8 nucleotides agree with TRBD1. Trimming removed 7 bases from V and 0 bases from J; junction bases left unmatched: 8. Germline V CDR1 and CDR2: SGHDT, YYEEEE. The CDR3 runs to 15 residues. CDR3 nucleotide sequence: TGTGCCAGCTACCGGGACAGGCTCATGAACACTGAAGCTTTCTTT. Amino acid sequence: CASYRDRLMNTEAFF.

This clone was counted a single time. The genes are TRBV19 and TRBJ1-4, with a weak D call TRBD1 (5 bases). V was cut by 11 bases and J by 5 bases, with 21 bases left in between. This CDR3 spans 15 amino acids. From germline, CDR1 is LNHDA and CDR2 SQIVND (reference sequence). This CDR3 reads CASGGGPGQNEKLFF. The CDR3 DNA follows: TGTGCCTCGGGGGGGGGACCCGGCCAAAATGAAAAACTGTTTTTT.

This clone was seen a single time. This chain links TRBV5-6 with TRBJ2-6; the match to TRBD1 covers 9 bases. The germline V gene has CDR1 SGHDT and CDR2 YYEEEE. V gave up 1 base and J gave up 0 bases; unmatched junction bases: 8. The CDR3 spans 19 residues. CDR3 DNA: TGTGCCAGCAGCTTGCACCTACAGGGGGCTGCCTCTGGGGCCAACGTCCTGACTTTC. Protein: CASSLHLQGAASGANVLTF. The whole variable domain, remainder taken from reference TRBV5-6 and TRBJ2-6, is DAGVTQSPTHLIKTRGQQVTLRCSPKSGHDTVSWYQQALGQGPQFIFQYYEEEERQRGNFPDRFSGHQFPNYSSELNVNALLLGDSALYLCASSLHLQGAASGANVLTFGAGSRLTVL.

CDR3 amino acids: CASSPLQGASGNTIYF. The CDR3 DNA sequence: TGTGCCAGCTCACCTTTACAGGGGGCATCTGGAAACACCATATATTTT. The rearrangement joins TRBV18 to TRBJ1-3; 9 bases fit TRBD1. V lost 3 bases to trimming and J lost 1 base; unmatched junction nucleotides: 4. CDR3 size: 16 residues. The germline V gene has CDR1 KGHSH and CDR2 LQKENI.

The rearrangement joins TRBV6-1 to TRBJ1-5; 12 bases fit TRBD1. The CDR3 sequence is 14 residues long. V lost 9 bases to trimming and J lost 7 bases; unmatched junction nucleotides: 7. The germline V gene encodes CDR1 MNHNS and CDR2 SASEGT. The CDR3 bases are TGTGCCAGTCTTTGGGACAGGGGGCGGCAGCCCCAGCATTTT. It yields the protein CASLWDRGRQPQHF.

Comment on this clone: A read error may produce the germline difference seen at one junction end. The identical CDR3 is also encoded by other nucleotide sequences in the sample. The J gene is TRBJ1-5, the V gene TRBV30; 7 bases fit TRBD1. Germline CDR1 is GTSNPN and CDR2 is SVGIG (reference sequence). The CDR3 has 15 residues. In nucleotides, the CDR3 is TGTGCTTGGAGTCGACAGACAGGGCTAAATCAGCCCCAGCATTTT. Translating it yields CAWSRQTGLNQPQHF.

The rearrangement links TRBV28 to TRBJ2-3, with TRBD2 matching over 7 bases. Germline lookup yields CDR1 MDHEN and CDR2 SYDVKM. The CDR3 totals 13 residues. The J segment lost 2 bases and the V segment lost 10 bases, leaving 6 bases of the junction unmatched. Here the CDR3 reads CATRLAPTDTQYF. CDR3 sequence (DNA): TGTGCCACCAGACTAGCTCCCACAGATACGCAGTATTTT. Complete variable domain (other parts from reference TRBV28 and TRBJ2-3): DVKVTQSSRYLVKRTGEKVFLECVQDMDHENMFWYRQDPGLGLRLIYFSYDVKMKEKGDIPEGYSVSREKKERFSLILESASTNQTSMYLCATRLAPTDTQYFGPGTRLTVL.

Here the CDR3 reads CASSIDWGQGRNSPLHF. The CDR3 bases are TGTGCCAGTAGTATAGACTGGGGACAGGGCCGAAATTCACCCCTCCACTTT. The chain has TRBV19 and TRBJ1-6; 9 positions match TRBD1. V was pared by 0 bases and J by 7 bases, with 7 bases of the junction left unmatched. The CDR3 is made up of 17 amino acids. The germline CDR1 and CDR2 sequences are LNHDA and SQIVND (reference sequence).

This clone has only one observation. This chain joins TRBV7-2 and TRBJ1-2; a weak D match, TRBD1 (6 bases). This CDR3 has 17 residues. V lost 2 bases and J lost 1, with 17 bases in between. Per the germline V gene, CDR1 is SGHTA and CDR2 is FQGNSA. The CDR3 bases are TGTGCCAGCAGCTTACCCAGGGGAAGAAGGGTTAACTATGGCTACACCTTC. This sequence encodes CASSLPRGRRVNYGYTF.

The chain recombines TRBV7-2 with TRBJ2-1; TRBD2 aligns across 15 bases. The germline gives CDR1 SGHTA, CDR2 FQGNSA. This CDR3 spans 17 amino acids. Trimming cost V 5 bases and J 8 bases; bases outside gene matches: 10. CDR3 DNA sequence: TGTGCCAGCAGCACACAACCTGGGACTAGCGGGGGGCATGAGCAGTTCTTC. Encoded protein: CASSTQPGTSGGHEQFF. Combining the CDR3 with reference TRBV7-2 and TRBJ2-1 gives the whole variable domain GAGVSQSPSNKVTEKGKDVELRCDPISGHTALYWYRQSLGQGLEFLIYFQGNSAPDKSGLPSDRFSAERTGGSVSTLTIQRTQQEDSAVYLCASSTQPGTSGGHEQFFGPGTRLTVL.

The chain couples TRBV4-1 to TRBJ1-2, with 8 bases lining up with TRBD1. This CDR3 region has 15 residues. Germline values: CDR1 MGHRA, CDR2 YSYEKL. The V segment lost 1 base and the J segment 4 bases; nucleotides outside the gene matches: 5. The CDR3 nucleotides are TGCGCCAGCAGCCAAGGGGATGGACAGGGCTATGGCTACACCTTC. It specifies CASSQGDGQGYGYTF.

The rearrangement uses TRBV5-6 and TRBJ1-2; D is ambiguous. The germline V and J ends were trimmed by 4 bases and 0 bases, with 13 bases remaining between them. The CDR3 is made up of 15 amino acids. The germline V gene has CDR1 SGHDT and CDR2 YYEEEE. For the CDR3, the DNA is TGTGCCAGCAGCCCAGTCCAGGCCACTAACTATGGCTACACCTTC. It codes for CASSPVQATNYGYTF.

This sequence joins TRBV9 and TRBJ2-1, with TRBD2 matching 13 bases. The ends lost 6 bases at V and 5 bases at J; junction bases unmatched: 2. CDR1 SGDLS and CDR2 YYNGEE come from the germline V gene. This CDR3 spans 14 amino acids. This chain's CDR3 is CASTGTSGDNEQFF. The CDR3 nucleotides are TGTGCCAGCACCGGGACTAGCGGGGACAATGAGCAGTTCTTC.

The rearrangement joins TRBV5-1 to TRBJ2-2, with 9 bases lining up with TRBD1. Germline trimming cut 5 bases from V and 6 bases from J; bases unmatched to any gene: 11. CDR1 SGHRS and CDR2 YFSETQ come from the germline V gene. The CDR3 sequence is 16 residues long. DNA of the CDR3: TGCGCCAGCAGTACCGGGACAGGGACCCCCGCCGGGGAGCTGTTTTTT. Translating it yields CASSTGTGTPAGELFF.

The chain couples TRBV2 to TRBJ1-2, with D possibly being TRBD1 (5 bases). The CDR3 is made up of 15 amino acids. The V gene lost 1 base and the J gene lost 7 bases, with 16 bases spanning the gap. Germline V CDR1 and CDR2: SNHLY, FYNNEI. The chain's CDR3 is CASSEGGGRVSGYTF. The CDR3 DNA reads TGTGCCAGCAGTGAAGGGGGGGGGAGGGTATCTGGCTACACCTTC.

V usage is TRBV19 and J usage is TRBJ1-2; TRBD1 is a possible D gene (5 bases). The CDR3 has 14 amino acids. The germline V and J ends were trimmed by 8 bases and 4 bases, with 17 bases remaining between them. Per germline, CDR1 LNHDA and CDR2 SQIVND (reference sequence). The CDR3 protein is CASRRQGNIYGYTF. The CDR3 coding sequence is TGTGCCAGTCGCCGGCAGGGTAATATCTATGGCTACACCTTC.

The chain uses TRBV14 and TRBJ2-7; D perhaps matches TRBD2 (6 bases). V lost 5 bases, J lost 7 bases, and 15 bases lay in between. This CDR3 spans 13 amino acids. CDR1 SGHDN and CDR2 FVKESK come from the germline V gene. The CDR3 reads CASSGVKSGEQYF. As DNA, the CDR3 is TGTGCCAGCAGCGGGGTAAAAAGCGGGGAGCAGTACTTC. Using reference TRBV14 and TRBJ2-7 for the parts outside the CDR3, the full variable domain is EAGVTQFPSHSVIEKGQTVTLRCDPISGHDNLYWYRRVMGKEIKFLLHFVKESKQDESGMPNNRFLAERTGGTYSTLKVQPAELEDSGVYFCASSGVKSGEQYFGPGTRLTVT.

The chain uses TRBV2 and TRBJ2-1; no firm D call. V was clipped by 6 bases and J by 4 bases, with 10 bases between them. In germline, CDR1 is SNHLY, CDR2 FYNNEI. The CDR3 has 13 residues. In DNA, the CDR3 is TGTGCCAGCAGGGCGGTTCTTTACAATGAGCAGTTCTTC. Its translation: CASRAVLYNEQFF.

V and J are TRBV5-6 and TRBJ1-1, with 9 bases that match TRBD1. Losses at the gene ends were 4 bases for V and 5 bases for J; bases not matched to a gene: 9. This CDR3 region has 15 residues. CDR1 and CDR2 from the germline V gene are SGHDT and YYEEEE. As DNA, the CDR3 is TGTGCCAGCAGCACCATGACAGGGGGTTTGACTGAAGCTTTCTTT. Encoded protein: CASSTMTGGLTEAFF. The full variable domain, in which reference TRBV5-6 and TRBJ1-1 provide the parts outside the CDR3, is DAGVTQSPTHLIKTRGQQVTLRCSPKSGHDTVSWYQQALGQGPQFIFQYYEEEERQRGNFPDRFSGHQFPNYSSELNVNALLLGDSALYLCASSTMTGGLTEAFFGQGTRLTVV.

This clone was counted a single time. V usage is TRBV2 and J usage is TRBJ1-5; possibly TRBD1 for D (6 bases). The CDR3 runs to 15 residues. Germline values: CDR1 SNHLY, CDR2 FYNNEI. The germline V and J ends were trimmed by 5 bases and 4 bases, with 15 bases remaining between them. The CDR3 region has the DNA TGTGCCAGCAGTCTTACAGGGTTAGGGAATCAGCCCCAGCATTTT. Its translation is CASSLTGLGNQPQHF.

This clone was seen a few times. This chain joins TRBV30 and TRBJ1-1; the D is unclear. Germline CDR1 reads GTSNPN; CDR2 reads SVGIG (reference sequence). The CDR3 totals 13 residues. The V end lost 0 bases, the J end lost 0 bases, and 5 bases lay between the germline ends. CDR3 DNA sequence: TGTGCCTGGAGTGTCGAGGTGAACACTGAAGCTTTCTTT. The encoded protein is CAWSVEVNTEAFF. Variable domain in full (rest from reference TRBV30 and TRBJ1-1): SQTIHQWPATLVQPVGSPLSLECTVEGTSNPNLYWYRQAAGRGLQLLFYSVGIGQISSEVPQNLSASRPQDRQFILSSKKLLLSDSGFYLCAWSVEVNTEAFFGQGTRLTVV.

The chain links TRBV7-2 to TRBJ1-2, with D maybe TRBD1 (5 bases). This CDR3 region has 17 residues. CDR1 and CDR2 from the germline V gene are SGHTA and FQGNSA. The ends were cut back, 5 bases at V and 5 bases at J, with 24 bases in the middle. CDR3 amino acids: CASSLLRGDGSLYGYTF. CDR3 bases: TGTGCCAGCAGCCTACTACGGGGGGATGGGTCCTTATATGGCTACACCTTC.

The count of this clone is one. The chain is built from TRBV10-2 and TRBJ1-1; 10 bases are a match to TRBD1. Trimming at V came to 5 bases and at J to 6 bases, leaving 9 bases not matched to a gene. The germline CDR1 and CDR2 sequences are WSHSY and SAAADI. This CDR3 comprises 15 residues. The CDR3 loop reads CASSFGTGEVAEAFF. The DNA of the CDR3 is TGCGCCAGCAGTTTCGGGACAGGGGAAGTCGCTGAAGCTTTCTTT.

The chain uses TRBV27 and TRBJ1-2; D may be TRBD1 (5 bases). The CDR3 consists of 17 residues. Looked up from germline, CDR1 is MNHEY and CDR2 is SMNVEV (reference sequence). V was shortened by 7 bases and J by 1 base, with 22 bases between the two germline ends. The CDR3 DNA reads as TGTGCCAGCACTCCGCGGAGCGGGTGGGGGATTAACTATGGCTACACCTTC. It is translated as CASTPRSGWGINYGYTF.

This chain uses TRBV9 with TRBJ2-2; D might be TRBD1 (5 bases). CDR1 SGDLS and CDR2 YYNGEE come from the germline V gene. V lost 3 bases, J lost 1 base, and 10 bases lay in between. This CDR3 is built from 15 residues. The CDR3 region is CASSARALNTGELFF. CDR3 nucleotide sequence: TGTGCCAGCAGCGCCAGGGCCCTGAACACCGGGGAGCTGTTTTTT.

The V gene is TRBV18, the J gene TRBJ2-5, with 9 nucleotides matching TRBD1. Germline loops: CDR1 KGHSH, CDR2 LQKENI. CDR3 length: 14 amino acids. Trimming at V came to 4 bases and at J to 4 bases, leaving 4 bases not matched to a gene. CDR3 in amino acids: CASSRGQGIETQYF. The CDR3 bases are TGTGCCAGCTCACGTGGACAGGGGATAGAGACCCAGTACTTC.